These 18 T cell receptor beta chains were sequenced from one sample in a study of neurological immune-mediated disorders. TCRdb fed the 5' RACE reads into MiXCR, producing one record per CDR3 protein. This sample has about 55,000 distinct CDR3 sequences; 4% occur once, and the top ten carry about 2%. Source material: CD4+ T cells from blood. These receptors were taken from a woman aged 40 to 49 with multiple sclerosis.

This clonotype was picked up many times. The rearrangement joins TRBV29-1 to TRBJ2-5, with 14 positions matching TRBD2. The germline gives CDR1 SQVTM, CDR2 ANQGSEA. The trim removed 7 bases at V and 9 bases at J, leaving 7 bases unmatched. The CDR3 has 13 amino acids. CDR3 residues: CSALTSGGGPQYF. The CDR3 nucleotides are TGCAGCGCCTTGACTAGCGGGGGGGGGCCCCAGTACTTC.

This clonotype was recorded at least ten times. The CDR3 spells CASSLSVGSGNTIYF. The CDR3 nucleotides read TGTGCCAGCAGCTTGTCCGTGGGTTCTGGAAACACCATATATTTT. The chain links TRBV7-9 to TRBJ1-3; D is unclear. The germline CDR1 and CDR2 sequences are SEHNR and FQNEAQ (reference sequence). This CDR3 spans 15 amino acids. Between the trimmed V and J ends, which lost 3 bases and 1 base, there was a span of 10 bases. The whole variable domain, remainder taken from reference TRBV7-9 and TRBJ1-3, is DTGVSQNPRHKITKRGQNVTFRCDPISEHNRLYWYRQTLGQGPEFLTYFQNEAQLEKSRLLSDRFSAERPKGSFSTLEIQRTEQGDSAMYLCASSLSVGSGNTIYFGEGSWLTVV.

This clonotype was counted at least ten times. The rearrangement joins TRBV6-5 to TRBJ2-3, with 8 bases matching TRBD1. Germline V CDR1 and CDR2: MNHEY, SVGAGI. The CDR3 sequence is 17 residues long. V dropped 2 bases and J dropped 1; count of bases not matched to a gene: 8. For the CDR3, the DNA is TGTGCCAGCAGTTACGGGGCTACAGGGGGAGGCACAGATACGCAGTATTTT. The encoded protein is CASSYGATGGGTDTQYF.

At least ten counts were recorded for this clonotype. The V gene is TRBV4-2, the J gene TRBJ1-1, with unresolved D. The V gene's germline CDR1 is LGHNA and CDR2 YNFKEQ. With 0 bases removed from V and 4 bases from J, the gap between germline ends came to 6 bases. This CDR3 region has 13 residues. The CDR3 DNA follows: TGTGCCAGCAGCCAAGAAGGGATCACTGAAGCTTTCTTT. It encodes CASSQEGITEAFF.

This chain links TRBV5-1 with TRBJ2-1; no firm D call. V shed 0 bases and J shed 5 bases, with 9 bases lying between them. The CDR3 runs to 14 residues. Germline V gene lookup returns CDR1 SGHRS and CDR2 YFSETQ. The CDR3 loop is CASSLAFENNEQFF. DNA of the CDR3: TGCGCCAGCAGCTTGGCCTTTGAGAACAATGAGCAGTTCTTC.

This clonotype was seen many times. The CDR3 DNA reads TGTGCCAGCAGCTTTAGGACTAGCATTCAGTACTTC. It codes for CASSFRTSIQYF. The genes are TRBV7-2 and TRBJ2-4; 7 bases are a match to TRBD2. The V gene's germline CDR1 is SGHTA and CDR2 FQGNSA. CDR3 length: 12 residues. The J segment lost 9 bases and the V segment lost 3 bases, leaving 2 bases of the junction unmatched.

The sample holds a few counts of this clonotype. The chain employs TRBV5-6 and TRBJ2-3, with D uncertain. V lost 3 bases and J lost 4, with 6 bases in between. In germline, CDR1 is SGHDT, CDR2 YYEEEE. This CDR3 contains 12 residues. CDR3 region: CASSSPPDTQYF. CDR3 sequence (DNA): TGTGCCAGCAGCTCCCCCCCAGATACGCAGTATTTT.

This clonotype was found many times. The rearrangement joins TRBV7-9 to TRBJ1-1, with a tentative D call TRBD1 (6 bases). CDR1 and CDR2 from the germline V gene are SEHNR and FQNEAQ (reference sequence). CDR3 length equals 13 residues. Trimming pared 1 base from V and 4 bases from J, leaving 7 bases between. The CDR3 reads CASSLEGGTEAFF. The CDR3 DNA sequence: TGTGCCAGCAGCTTAGAAGGGGGCACTGAAGCTTTCTTT.

Ten or more counts support this clonotype. The genes are TRBV10-3 and TRBJ1-6; D gene ambiguous. The V and J ends lost 2 bases and 8 bases respectively, with 7 bases between them. The CDR3 has 13 residues. Germline V gene lookup returns CDR1 ENHRY and CDR2 SYGVKD. The CDR3 is CAISEGFDSPLHF. DNA of the CDR3: TGTGCCATCAGTGAGGGTTTTGATTCACCCCTCCACTTT.

At least ten counts were recorded for this clonotype. The chain has TRBV11-1 and TRBJ1-1; D uncertain. The CDR3 has 14 residues. Per germline, CDR1 SGHAT and CDR2 FQDESV (reference sequence). Trimming stripped 0 bases from V and 0 bases from J, with 5 bases between. The DNA of the CDR3 is TGTGCCAGCAGCTTAGCGAACCTGAACACTGAAGCTTTCTTT. Translation gives CASSLANLNTEAFF.

This clonotype appeared many times. The chain links TRBV4-2 to TRBJ2-7; D not certain. The V end lost 4 bases, the J end lost 2 bases, and 12 bases lay between the germline ends. The germline V gene encodes CDR1 LGHNA and CDR2 YNFKEQ. CDR3 size: 14 residues. This CDR3 reads CASSPAGTPYEQYF. CDR3 nucleotides: TGTGCCAGCAGCCCCGCTGGCACTCCCTACGAGCAGTACTTC.

Ten or more counts support this clonotype. The V call is TRBV5-1, the J call TRBJ2-7; tentatively, D is TRBD1 or TRBD2 (5 bases each). Germline-derived CDR1 and CDR2 are SGHRS and YFSETQ. The CDR3 sequence is 15 residues long. V was clipped by 2 bases and J by 0 bases, with 12 bases between them. CDR3 sequence (DNA): TGCGCCAGCAGCTTTGATCCGGGGCTCTCCTACGAGCAGTACTTC. This sequence encodes CASSFDPGLSYEQYF.

About this clonotype itself: This may come from a read error, since a much larger clone is one base off. V gene TRBV5-5 combines with J gene TRBJ2-7; D is ambiguous. The CDR3 sequence is 13 residues long. V shed 0 bases and J shed 4 bases, with 8 bases lying between them. Germline V gene sequence: CDR1 SGHKS, CDR2 YYEKEE (reference sequence). This CDR3 is CASSLAEEYEQYF. The CDR3 DNA follows: TGTGCCAGCAGCTTGGCAGAGGAGTACGAGCAGTACTTC.

This clonotype was counted many times. CDR3 coding DNA: TGTGCCAGCAGCACCCAGGGAGGAAACACCATATATTTT. Translation: CASSTQGGNTIYF. The chain employs TRBV9 and TRBJ1-3; perhaps TRBD1 as D (5 bases). Germline CDR1 reads SGDLS; CDR2 reads YYNGEE. V gave up 4 bases and J gave up 4 bases, with 9 bases separating them. The CDR3 has 13 residues.

This clonotype was seen many times. The chain uses TRBV5-1 and TRBJ2-4; the D gene is possibly TRBD1 (6 bases). CDR1 and CDR2 (germline): SGHRS, YFSETQ. V lost 4 bases, J lost 8 bases, and 16 bases lay in between. The CDR3 consists of 14 residues. CDR3 DNA sequence: TGCGCCAGCAGCCCCGGACAGTCTAGGGACATTCAGTACTTC. Its protein product is CASSPGQSRDIQYF.

This clonotype was picked up many times. The chain has TRBV5-1 and TRBJ2-3; 11 bases are a match to TRBD1. V lost 4 bases to trimming and J lost 3 bases; unmatched junction nucleotides: 1. Germline V gene sequence: CDR1 SGHRS, CDR2 YFSETQ. This CDR3 has 14 amino acids. CDR3 amino acids: CASSRDRGTDTQYF. As DNA, the CDR3 is TGCGCCAGCAGCCGGGACAGGGGGACAGATACGCAGTATTTT.

There are many counts of this clonotype. The chain combines TRBV24-1 with TRBJ1-2; D ambiguous. This CDR3 region has 13 residues. Germline assignment: CDR1 KGHDR and CDR2 SFDVKD. Between the trimmed V and J ends, which lost 2 bases and 4 bases, there was a span of 7 bases. Written as DNA, the CDR3 is TGTGCCACCAGTGATTCATCGTCCTATGGCTACACCTTC. The encoded protein is CATSDSSSYGYTF.

This clonotype has ten or more counts. This chain links TRBV28 with TRBJ2-2, with unresolved D. V lost 7 bases to trimming and J lost 3 bases, with 6 bases between them. Looked up from germline, CDR1 is MDHEN and CDR2 is SYDVKM. The CDR3 is 12 residues long. This chain's CDR3 is CASNGHTGELFF. In nucleotides, the CDR3 is TGTGCCAGCAACGGGCACACCGGGGAGCTGTTTTTT.